This entry is about one TCR beta chain. What it binds is not known. Germline CDR1 and CDR2: SGHRS and YFSETQ. The germline V and J ends were trimmed by 2 bases and 5 bases, with 13 bases remaining between them. CDR3 size: 15 residues. This entry belongs to a study of T cell responses to AZD1222 COVID-19 vaccine. Generated by immunoSEQ multiplex PCR, the TCRdb table keeps only in-frame clones and is missing some. Counted here are approximately 300,000 clones, around 93% occurring once; the ten biggest clones make up around 0.5%. Study-wide findings and caveats: Clonal diversity was possibly underestimated; the donors were predominantly white British and more often female.

The sequencing here drew on peripheral blood, taken 28 days after the second AZD1222 dose. V usage is TRBV5-1 and J usage is TRBJ2-2, with D tentatively TRBD2 (6 bases). This sequence originates from an adult who received the AZD1222 COVID-19 vaccine. The CDR3 sequence: CASSLRDSSTGELFF. The CDR3 bases are TGCGCCAGCAGCTTACGGGACTCTAGTACCGGGGAGCTGTTTTTT.